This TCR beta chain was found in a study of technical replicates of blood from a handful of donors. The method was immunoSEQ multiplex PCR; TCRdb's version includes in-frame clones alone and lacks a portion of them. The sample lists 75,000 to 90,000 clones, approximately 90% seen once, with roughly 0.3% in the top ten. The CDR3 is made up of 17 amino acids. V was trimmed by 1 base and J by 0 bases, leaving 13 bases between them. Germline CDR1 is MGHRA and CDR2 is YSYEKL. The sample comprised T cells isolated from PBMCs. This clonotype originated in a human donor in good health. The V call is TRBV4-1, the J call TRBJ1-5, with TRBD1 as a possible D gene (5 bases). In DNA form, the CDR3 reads TGCGCCAGCAGCCAAGGGGCAGGGCCTTATAGCAATCAGCCCCAGCATTTT. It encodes CASSQGAGPYSNQPQHF.